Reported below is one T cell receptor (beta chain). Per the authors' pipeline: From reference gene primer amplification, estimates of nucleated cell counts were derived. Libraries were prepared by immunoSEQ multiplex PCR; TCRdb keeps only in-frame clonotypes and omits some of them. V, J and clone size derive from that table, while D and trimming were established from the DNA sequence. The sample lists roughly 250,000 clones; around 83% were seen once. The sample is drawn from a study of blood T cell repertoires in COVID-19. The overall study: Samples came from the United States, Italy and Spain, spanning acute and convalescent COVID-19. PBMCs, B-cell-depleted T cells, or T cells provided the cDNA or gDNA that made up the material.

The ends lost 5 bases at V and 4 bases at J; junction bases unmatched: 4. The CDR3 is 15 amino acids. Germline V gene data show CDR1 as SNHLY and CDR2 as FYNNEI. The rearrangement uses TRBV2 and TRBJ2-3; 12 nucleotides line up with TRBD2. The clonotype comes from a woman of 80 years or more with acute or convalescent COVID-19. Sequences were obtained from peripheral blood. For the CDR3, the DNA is TGTGCCAGCAGTCCTAGCGGGGGGGCCTCAGATACGCAGTATTTT. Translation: CASSPSGGASDTQYF.